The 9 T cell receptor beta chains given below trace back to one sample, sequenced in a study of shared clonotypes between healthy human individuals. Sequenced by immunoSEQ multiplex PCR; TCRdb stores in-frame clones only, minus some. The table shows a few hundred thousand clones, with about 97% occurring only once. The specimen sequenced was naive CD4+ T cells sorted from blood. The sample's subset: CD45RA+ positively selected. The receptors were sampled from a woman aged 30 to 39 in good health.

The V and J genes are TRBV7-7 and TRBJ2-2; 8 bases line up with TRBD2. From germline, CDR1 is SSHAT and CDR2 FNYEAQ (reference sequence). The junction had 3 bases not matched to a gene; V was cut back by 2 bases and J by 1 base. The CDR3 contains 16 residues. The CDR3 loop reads CASSLTSGRNTGELFF. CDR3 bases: TGTGCCAGCAGCTTAACTAGCGGCAGGAACACCGGGGAGCTGTTTTTT.

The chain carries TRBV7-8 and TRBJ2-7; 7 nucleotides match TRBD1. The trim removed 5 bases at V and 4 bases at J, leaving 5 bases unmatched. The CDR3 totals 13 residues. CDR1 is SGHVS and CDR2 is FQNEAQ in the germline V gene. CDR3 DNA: TGTGCCAGCAGCACAAGGACAGGATACGAGCAGTACTTC. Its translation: CASSTRTGYEQYF.

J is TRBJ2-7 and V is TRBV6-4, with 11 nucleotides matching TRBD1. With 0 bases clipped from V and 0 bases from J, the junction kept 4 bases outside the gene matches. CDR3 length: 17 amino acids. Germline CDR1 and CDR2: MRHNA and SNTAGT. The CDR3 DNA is TGTGCCAGCAGTGACTCTGGGACAGGGGGTTTCTCCTACGAGCAGTACTTC. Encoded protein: CASSDSGTGGFSYEQYF.

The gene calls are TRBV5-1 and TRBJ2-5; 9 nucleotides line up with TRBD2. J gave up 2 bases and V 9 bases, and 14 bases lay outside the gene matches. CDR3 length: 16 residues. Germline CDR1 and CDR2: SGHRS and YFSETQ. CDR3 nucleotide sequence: TGCGCCACGCCTCGAACCGGGACTAGCAGTCAAGAGACCCAGTACTTC. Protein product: CATPRTGTSSQETQYF.

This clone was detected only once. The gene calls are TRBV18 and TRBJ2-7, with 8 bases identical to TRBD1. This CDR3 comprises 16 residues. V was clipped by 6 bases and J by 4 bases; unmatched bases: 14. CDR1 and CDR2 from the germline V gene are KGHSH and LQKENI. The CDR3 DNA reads TGTGCCAGCTCTCCAGGGCCAGGGGGCGGTTCGTACGAGCAGTACTTC. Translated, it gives CASSPGPGGGSYEQYF. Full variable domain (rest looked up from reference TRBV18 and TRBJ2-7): NAGVMQNPRHLVRRRGQEARLRCSPMKGHSHVYWYRQLPEEGLKFMVYLQKENIIDESGMPKERFSAEFPKEGPSILRIQQVVRGDSAAYFCASSPGPGGGSYEQYFGPGTRLTVT.

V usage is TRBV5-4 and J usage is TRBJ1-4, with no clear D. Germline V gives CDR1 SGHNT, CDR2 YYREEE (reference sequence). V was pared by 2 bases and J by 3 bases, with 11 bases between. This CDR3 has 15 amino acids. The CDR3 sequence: CASSLLPSPNEKLFF. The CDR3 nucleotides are TGTGCCAGCAGCTTACTTCCCAGTCCTAATGAAAAACTGTTTTTT.

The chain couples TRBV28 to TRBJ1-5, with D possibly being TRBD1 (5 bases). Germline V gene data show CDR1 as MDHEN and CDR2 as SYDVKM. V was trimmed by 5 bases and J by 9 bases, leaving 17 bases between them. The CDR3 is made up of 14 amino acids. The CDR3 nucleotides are TGTGCCAGCAGTCTTGAGCAGGGTATTAGGCCCCAGCATTTT. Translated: CASSLEQGIRPQHF.

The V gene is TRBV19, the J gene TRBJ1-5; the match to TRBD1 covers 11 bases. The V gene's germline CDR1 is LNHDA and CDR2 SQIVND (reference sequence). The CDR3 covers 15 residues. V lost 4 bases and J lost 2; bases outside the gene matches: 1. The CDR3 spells CASSTDRGRNQPQHF. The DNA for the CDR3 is TGTGCCAGTAGTACGGACAGGGGGCGCAATCAGCCCCAGCATTTT.

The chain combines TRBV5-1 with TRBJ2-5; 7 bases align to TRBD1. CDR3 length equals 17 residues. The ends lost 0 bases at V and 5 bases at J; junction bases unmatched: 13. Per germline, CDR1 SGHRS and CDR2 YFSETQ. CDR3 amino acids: CASSLGSFTGAGETQYF. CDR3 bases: TGCGCCAGCAGCTTGGGATCCTTTACAGGGGCAGGGGAGACCCAGTACTTC. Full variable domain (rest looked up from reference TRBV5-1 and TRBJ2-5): KAGVTQTPRYLIKTRGQQVTLSCSPISGHRSVSWYQQTPGQGLQFLFEYFSETQRNKGNFPGRFSGRQFSNSRSEMNVSTLELGDSALYLCASSLGSFTGAGETQYFGPGTRLLVL.